The 15 T cell receptor beta chains below come from one sample, sequenced in a study of immune evolution from preneoplasia to lung adenocarcinoma. Profiled with immunoSEQ multiplex PCR; TCRdb holds only in-frame clones, not every one. The sample comprises roughly 38,000 clones, roughly 74% of which are singletons, and roughly 6.6% rests with the top ten. Specimen: FFPE invasive lung adenocarcinoma tissue. The receptors here all came from a person in their sixties with lung adenocarcinoma.

The chain combines TRBV5-1 with TRBJ1-2; D remains unclear. The ends were cut back, 0 bases at V and 7 bases at J, with 7 bases in the middle. From germline, CDR1 is SGHRS and CDR2 YFSETQ. The CDR3 is 12 residues long. CDR3 residues: CASSLDAAGYTF. The CDR3 region has the DNA TGCGCCAGCAGCTTGGACGCGGCTGGCTACACCTTC.

DNA of the CDR3: TGTGCCAGTAGTATAGTGGGGACAGGGGCCTACAGGACCGCTAGGAATGAGCAGTTCTTC. Translation: CASSIVGTGAYRTARNEQFF. The chain has TRBV19 and TRBJ2-1, with 10 bases fitting TRBD1. The CDR3 spans 20 residues. The V gene end was trimmed by 1 base and the J gene end by 7 bases; junction bases not matched to a gene: 19. Germline V gives CDR1 LNHDA, CDR2 SQIVND (reference sequence).

The chain recombines TRBV30 with TRBJ1-5; D not certain. Trimming shortened V by 2 bases and J by 2 bases, and 16 bases separated the two germline ends. Germline CDR1 is GTSNPN and CDR2 is SVGIG (reference sequence). CDR3 length: 16 amino acids. CDR3 sequence reads: CAWSHRARGGNQPQHF. Written as DNA, the CDR3 is TGTGCCTGGAGTCACCGGGCCCGTGGTGGCAATCAGCCCCAGCATTTT.

This clone was seen only a few times. The CDR3 loop reads CAISALPGTGHTDTQYF. In DNA form, the CDR3 reads TGTGCCATCAGTGCCTTGCCCGGGACAGGCCACACAGATACGCAGTATTTT. V and J are TRBV10-3 and TRBJ2-3; TRBD1 matches 8 bases. This CDR3 region has 17 residues. Germline V lookup: CDR1 ENHRY, CDR2 SYGVKD. Trimming removed 4 bases from V and 2 bases from J; junction bases left unmatched: 11.

This sequence joins TRBV6-6 and TRBJ2-7; no definite D call. V gave up 2 bases and J gave up 3 bases, with 8 bases separating them. The CDR3 totals 13 residues. CDR1 is MNHNY, CDR2 SVGAGI, per germline (reference sequence). CDR3 in amino acids: CASSYDPYYEQYF. The CDR3 bases are TGTGCCAGCAGTTACGACCCCTACTACGAGCAGTACTTC.

The chain couples TRBV7-9 to TRBJ2-1, with 8 bases fitting TRBD2. The CDR3 spans 15 residues. Trimming cost V 1 base and J 9 bases; bases outside gene matches: 8. Looked up from germline, CDR1 is SEHNR and CDR2 is FQNEAQ (reference sequence). CDR3 region: CASSLGLATRGEQFF. The CDR3 nucleotides are TGTGCCAGCAGCTTAGGACTAGCGACCCGAGGTGAGCAGTTCTTC. The variable domain in full, with the rest retrieved from reference TRBV7-9 and TRBJ2-1, is DTGVSQNPRHKITKRGQNVTFRCDPISEHNRLYWYRQTLGQGPEFLTYFQNEAQLEKSRLLSDRFSAERPKGSFSTLEIQRTEQGDSAMYLCASSLGLATRGEQFFGPGTRLTVL.

The rearrangement joins TRBV15 to TRBJ1-5; D possibly corresponds to TRBD1 (5 bases). The CDR3 is 15 residues long. The V gene lost 1 base and the J gene lost 9 bases, with 16 bases spanning the gap. CDR1 and CDR2 from the germline V gene are LNHNV and YYDKDF (reference sequence). CDR3 DNA sequence: TGTGCCACCAGCAGAGTCGGGGCAGGGACTGCGCCCCAGCATTTT. This translates into CATSRVGAGTAPQHF. The full variable domain, its missing parts supplied by reference TRBV15 and TRBJ1-5, is DAMVIQNPRYQVTQFGKPVTLSCSQTLNHNVMYWYQQKSSQAPKLLFHYYDKDFNNEADTPDNFQSRRPNTSFCFLDIRSPGLGDTAMYLCATSRVGAGTAPQHFGDGTRLSIL.

The rearrangement joins TRBV7-3 to TRBJ2-2, with 9 bases aligning to TRBD2. From germline, CDR1 is SGHTA and CDR2 FQGTGA. J was trimmed by 1 base and V by 1 base; bases with no gene match: 1. This CDR3 contains 16 residues. The CDR3 nucleotides are TGTGCCAGCAGCTTAAATAGCGGGGGGAACACCGGGGAGCTGTTTTTT. Protein: CASSLNSGGNTGELFF.

The sample holds a few counts of this clone. The chain carries TRBV30 and TRBJ1-1; D gene ambiguous. The CDR3 spans 13 residues. Germline V gene sequence: CDR1 GTSNPN, CDR2 SVGIG (reference sequence). Trimming stripped 0 bases from V and 4 bases from J, with 9 bases between. Written as DNA, the CDR3 is TGTGCCTGGAGTGTACAGAGGGCCACTGAAGCTTTCTTT. Translating gives CAWSVQRATEAFF.

The chain combines TRBV18 with TRBJ2-7; 7 nucleotides match TRBD2. Trimming took 6 bases from V and 0 from J; bases not matched to a gene: 8. CDR1 and CDR2 (germline): KGHSH, LQKENI. This CDR3 region has 15 residues. CDR3 residues: CASSPREGNSYEQYF. The CDR3 coding sequence is TGTGCCAGCTCGCCCAGGGAGGGTAACTCCTACGAGCAGTACTTC.

The chain combines TRBV5-6 with TRBJ1-5, with a tentative D call TRBD1 (6 bases). Trimming shortened V by 4 bases and J by 3 bases, and 11 bases separated the two germline ends. This CDR3 spans 14 amino acids. CDR1 and CDR2 from the germline V gene are SGHDT and YYEEEE. In DNA, the CDR3 is TGTGCCAGCAGCCAAGGACAGTTCAATCAGCCCCAGCATTTT. Translated: CASSQGQFNQPQHF.

This chain joins TRBV19 and TRBJ2-7; 7 nucleotides match TRBD2. Germline lookup yields CDR1 LNHDA and CDR2 SQIVND (reference sequence). The CDR3 totals 15 residues. The V and J ends lost 4 bases and 0 bases, in that order; junction bases with no gene match: 6. In DNA, the CDR3 is TGTGCCAGTAGTACCGCTAGCGGTAGCTCCTACGAGCAGTACTTC. It encodes CASSTASGSSYEQYF.

This clone was observed a handful of times. This chain uses TRBV30 with TRBJ2-7; no firm D call. Germline values: CDR1 GTSNPN, CDR2 SVGIG (reference sequence). The CDR3 is 12 amino acids. V was trimmed by 4 bases and J by 2 bases, leaving 9 bases between them. In nucleotides, the CDR3 is TGTGCCTGGATGGCTGGGACCTACGAGCAGTACTTC. Translated: CAWMAGTYEQYF.

This chain connects TRBV5-5 to TRBJ1-5; D not certain. Trimming removed 1 base at V and 5 bases at J, with 7 bases between. The germline CDR1 and CDR2 sequences are SGHKS and YYEKEE (reference sequence). CDR3 length: 13 residues. CDR3 coding DNA: TGTGCCAGCAGCTTGAGGGTTGATCAGCCCCAGCATTTT. Its protein product is CASSLRVDQPQHF.

The chain has TRBV28 and TRBJ1-5, with D perhaps TRBD1 (6 bases). The CDR3 covers 17 residues. Germline-derived CDR1 and CDR2 are MDHEN and SYDVKM. Trimming left V 5 bases short and J 1 base short, with 18 bases between. CDR3 amino acids: CASSPSLGGASNQPQHF. The CDR3 nucleotides read TGTGCCAGCAGTCCTTCTCTCGGGGGGGCCAGCAATCAGCCCCAGCATTTT.